The 5 T cell receptor beta chains below all came from one sample that was sequenced in a study of post-analysis software for immune sequencing data. Researchers reported that TCR beta cDNA libraries carried unique molecular identifiers. TCRdb processed the PCR reads anew with MiXCR; each CDR3 protein has one entry. Of hundreds of thousands of distinct CDR3 sequences listed, 55% to 60% are singletons. Antigen specificity for these receptors is unknown. Overall study findings and caveats: Relative to controls, patients had five TRBV segments at higher frequency, with TRBV5-6, TRBV5-1 and TRBV20-1 among these.

Sequenced input: blood. The receptors stem from a girl aged 2 to 10 with multiple sclerosis.

This rearrangement joins TRBV18 to TRBJ2-7; the D gene is possibly TRBD1 (5 bases). With 0 bases removed from V and 2 bases from J, the gap between germline ends came to 14 bases. Germline V CDR1 and CDR2: KGHSH, LQKENI. CDR3 size: 16 residues. The DNA for the CDR3 is TGTGCCAGCTCACCACCGGGCATTAAGGGGACCTACGAGCAGTACTTC. This gives the protein CASSPPGIKGTYEQYF.

This clonotype was found a few times. This chain joins TRBV29-1 and TRBJ2-5; D is ambiguous. The CDR3 runs 10 residues. Trimming took 5 bases from V and 5 from J, leaving 6 bases between them. Germline V gene sequence: CDR1 SQVTM, CDR2 ANQGSEA. As DNA, the CDR3 is TGCAGCGTTTCCTGGGAGACCCAGTACTTC. It specifies CSVSWETQYF.

This chain connects TRBV4-2 to TRBJ2-7; 8 nucleotides match TRBD2. Looked up from germline, CDR1 is LGHNA and CDR2 is YNFKEQ. CDR3 length equals 17 residues. V shed 4 bases and J 1 base; nucleotides not matched to a gene: 12. The CDR3 region has the DNA TGTGCCAGCAGCCGAGGCTCGGAGACTAGCGATTCCTACGAGCAGTACTTC. Its protein is CASSRGSETSDSYEQYF.

This chain joins TRBV20-1 and TRBJ2-5; 8 bases are shared with TRBD1. This CDR3 has 15 amino acids. V lost 0 bases to trimming and J lost 4 bases; unmatched junction nucleotides: 7. Germline V lookup: CDR1 DFQATT, CDR2 SNEGSKA (reference sequence). As DNA, the CDR3 is TGCAGTGCTAGAGAATTCGGGCAGGGGGCAGAGACCCAGTACTTC. Protein sequence: CSAREFGQGAETQYF.

This clonotype appeared a few times. The chain links TRBV6-1 to TRBJ2-7, with TRBD2 matching 9 bases. V shed 7 bases, J shed 2 bases, and the junction held 12 bases outside the gene matches. The CDR3 consists of 16 residues. In germline, CDR1 is MNHNS, CDR2 SASEGT. CDR3 sequence (DNA): TGTGCCAGCAAATCCGAGACTAGCGGTGATACCTACGAGCAGTACTTC. Amino acids: CASKSETSGDTYEQYF.